This entry lists 4 T cell receptor beta chains sequenced from one sample in a study of cytomegalovirus exposure and HLA in healthy donors. Both 60 Vbeta primers and 13 Jbeta primers went into the PCR. The method was immunoSEQ multiplex PCR; TCRdb's version includes in-frame clones alone and lacks a portion of them. The sample data list 100,000 to 150,000 clones. The sample consisted of PBMCs. These receptors all stem from a man aged 18 to 35 in good health and CMV-seronegative.

In DNA form, the CDR3 reads TGTGCCAGCAGCTCCACCGGGGCTACAGGGGATGAGCAGTACTTC. Protein sequence: CASSSTGATGDEQYF. The chain uses TRBV7-2 and TRBJ2-7, with 7 nucleotides matching TRBD1. Unmatched junction bases numbered 13, after V lost 4 bases and J lost 7 bases. The CDR3 loop spans 15 amino acids. Germline V gene sequence: CDR1 SGHTA, CDR2 FQGNSA.

The CDR3 here is CASSQTGTGVNTEAFF. CDR3 nucleotides: TGCGCCAGCAGCCAGACCGGGACAGGTGTGAACACTGAAGCTTTCTTT. The chain uses TRBV4-1 and TRBJ1-1, with 8 bases identical to TRBD1. Germline V gene lookup returns CDR1 MGHRA and CDR2 YSYEKL. V gave up 3 bases and J gave up 0 bases; unmatched junction bases: 6. The length of the CDR3 is 16 residues.

This chain uses TRBV7-3 with TRBJ1-1; D not resolved. Germline-derived CDR1 and CDR2 are SGHTA and FQGTGA. CDR3 length: 13 residues. V was trimmed by 5 bases and J by 10 bases, leaving 17 bases between them. CDR3 amino acids: CASSPSAGSVAFF. CDR3 in DNA: TGTGCCAGCAGCCCCTCGGCGGGATCGGTAGCTTTCTTT.

The CDR3 is CASSEERTQYF. The CDR3 nucleotides read TGTGCCAGTAGTGAGGAGCGGACCCAGTACTTC. This chain joins TRBV19 and TRBJ2-5, with D unclear. Germline V CDR1 and CDR2: LNHDA, SQIVND (reference sequence). CDR3 size: 11 residues. Between the trimmed V and J ends, which lost 5 bases and 7 bases, there was a span of 8 bases.